This is a list of T cell receptor beta chains from one sample in a study of blood T cell repertoires in COVID-19. Clones were sequenced by immunoSEQ multiplex PCR, and TCRdb holds only the in-frame ones, with some missing. The sample contains about 110,000 clones, 71% of which appear only once. Input material: peripheral blood. These receptor sequences come from a human donor with acute or convalescent COVID-19. The donor label of this sample is uncertain. The CDR3 runs from the conserved cysteine through the conserved F or W. The order of the fields is CDR3 protein, V gene, J gene, D gene, clone size. The D gene is left open where the match is weak. Clone size is given for some rows only: seen once, a few or many times, or a class if the clone is expanded.

CDR3 protein: CATSDFTANYGYTF; V gene: TRBV24-1; J gene: TRBJ1-2; D gene: .; clone size: .
CDR3 protein: CASSEARGGQPQHF; V gene: TRBV2; J gene: TRBJ1-5; D gene: .; clone size: .
CDR3 protein: CASSLSPPGQGKTSNQPQHF; V gene: TRBV18; J gene: TRBJ1-5; D gene: TRBD1; clone size: .
CDR3 protein: CASSKQGQGDTQYF; V gene: TRBV6-5; J gene: TRBJ2-3; D gene: TRBD1; clone size: .
CDR3 protein: CASSVGQGSNQPQHF; V gene: TRBV9; J gene: TRBJ1-5; D gene: .; clone size: .
CDR3 protein: CASSPRPGANEKLFF; V gene: TRBV18; J gene: TRBJ1-4; D gene: .; clone size: .
CDR3 protein: CASSYWTSSDTQYF; V gene: TRBV5-6; J gene: TRBJ2-3; D gene: TRBD2; clone size: .
CDR3 protein: CASSSRGDYGYTF; V gene: TRBV12-3/TRBV12-4; J gene: TRBJ1-2; D gene: .; clone size: few
CDR3 protein: CASSQDEQFF; V gene: TRBV6-9; J gene: TRBJ2-1; D gene: .; clone size: .
CDR3 protein: CASSPRTSGGNTGELFF; V gene: TRBV7-6; J gene: TRBJ2-2; D gene: TRBD2; clone size: .
CDR3 protein: CSASKGAGETQYF; V gene: TRBV20-1; J gene: TRBJ2-5; D gene: TRBD1; clone size: .
CDR3 protein: CASSQDLRGLGRQPQHF; V gene: TRBV14; J gene: TRBJ1-5; D gene: TRBD1; clone size: .
CDR3 protein: CASSLFGGRLEQYF; V gene: TRBV28; J gene: TRBJ2-7; D gene: .; clone size: .
CDR3 protein: CASSSLYEAFF; V gene: TRBV5-1; J gene: TRBJ1-1; D gene: .; clone size: .
CDR3 protein: CASSAELYGYTF; V gene: TRBV5-1; J gene: TRBJ1-2; D gene: .; clone size: few
CDR3 protein: CASSLLDSNYGYTF; V gene: TRBV5-1; J gene: TRBJ1-2; D gene: .; clone size: .
CDR3 protein: CASSRTGQLQYF; V gene: TRBV5-8; J gene: TRBJ2-4; D gene: TRBD1; clone size: many